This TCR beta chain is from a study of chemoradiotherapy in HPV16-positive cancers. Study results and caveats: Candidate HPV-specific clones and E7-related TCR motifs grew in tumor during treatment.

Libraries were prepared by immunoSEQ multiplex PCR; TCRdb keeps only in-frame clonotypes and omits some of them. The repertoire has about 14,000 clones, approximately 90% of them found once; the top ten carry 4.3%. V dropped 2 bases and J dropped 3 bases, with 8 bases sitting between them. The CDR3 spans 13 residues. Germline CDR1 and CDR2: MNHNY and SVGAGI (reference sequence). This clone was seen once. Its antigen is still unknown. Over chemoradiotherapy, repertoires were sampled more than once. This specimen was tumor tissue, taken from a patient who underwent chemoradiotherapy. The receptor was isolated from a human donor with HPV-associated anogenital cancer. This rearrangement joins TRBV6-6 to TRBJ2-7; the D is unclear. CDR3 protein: CASSYTDRYEQYF. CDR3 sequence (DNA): TGTGCCAGCAGTTACACTGACCGCTACGAGCAGTACTTC.